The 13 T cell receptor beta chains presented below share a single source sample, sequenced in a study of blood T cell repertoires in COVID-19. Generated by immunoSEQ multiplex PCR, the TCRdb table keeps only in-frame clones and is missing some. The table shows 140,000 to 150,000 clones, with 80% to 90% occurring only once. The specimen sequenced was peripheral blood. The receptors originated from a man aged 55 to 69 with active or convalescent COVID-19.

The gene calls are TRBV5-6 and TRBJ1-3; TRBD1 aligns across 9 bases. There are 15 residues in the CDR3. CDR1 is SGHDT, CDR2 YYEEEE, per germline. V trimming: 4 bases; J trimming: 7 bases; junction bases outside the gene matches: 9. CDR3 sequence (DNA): TGTGCCAGCAGCCAGGGACAGGGCAGTTTGAACACCATATATTTT. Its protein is CASSQGQGSLNTIYF.

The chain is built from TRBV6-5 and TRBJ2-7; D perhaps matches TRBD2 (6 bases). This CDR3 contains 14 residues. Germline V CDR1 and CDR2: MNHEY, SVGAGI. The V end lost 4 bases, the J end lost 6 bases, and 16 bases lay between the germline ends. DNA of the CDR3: TGTGCCAGCAGTTCGGGACTCCGAACCGGCGAGCAGTACTTC. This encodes CASSSGLRTGEQYF.

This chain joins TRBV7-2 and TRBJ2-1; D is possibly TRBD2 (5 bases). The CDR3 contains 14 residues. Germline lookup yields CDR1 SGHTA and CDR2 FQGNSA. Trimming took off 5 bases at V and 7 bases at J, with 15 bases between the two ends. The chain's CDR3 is CASSPPPTRNEQFF. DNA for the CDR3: TGTGCCAGCAGCCCGCCCCCTACTAGGAATGAGCAGTTCTTC.

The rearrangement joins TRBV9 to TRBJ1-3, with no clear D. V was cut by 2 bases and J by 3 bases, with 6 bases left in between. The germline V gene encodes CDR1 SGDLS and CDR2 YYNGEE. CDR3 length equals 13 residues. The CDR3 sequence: CASSVTDGNTIYF. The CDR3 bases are TGTGCCAGCAGCGTGACTGATGGAAACACCATATATTTT.

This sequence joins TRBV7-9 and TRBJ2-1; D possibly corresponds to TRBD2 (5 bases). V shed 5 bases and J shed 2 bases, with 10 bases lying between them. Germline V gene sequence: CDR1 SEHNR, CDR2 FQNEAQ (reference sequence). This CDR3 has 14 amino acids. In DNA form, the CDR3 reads TGTGCCAGCAGCAGGACTTTCCCCTACAATGAGCAGTTCTTC. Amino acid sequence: CASSRTFPYNEQFF.

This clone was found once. In nucleotides, the CDR3 is TGTGCCAGCACCATCCAGGTAGGGGTTTGTGGAAACACCATATATTTT. It codes for CASTIQVGVCGNTIYF. The chain is built from TRBV6-4 and TRBJ1-3; the D gene is possibly TRBD1 (5 bases). CDR1 is MRHNA and CDR2 is SNTAGT in the germline V gene. V gave up 7 bases and J gave up 3 bases, with 19 bases separating them. This CDR3 has 16 amino acids.

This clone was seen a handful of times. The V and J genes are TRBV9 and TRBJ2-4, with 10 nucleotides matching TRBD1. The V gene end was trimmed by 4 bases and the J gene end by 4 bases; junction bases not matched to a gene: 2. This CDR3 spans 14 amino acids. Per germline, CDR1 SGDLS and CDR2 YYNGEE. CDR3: CASSPGQGKNIQYF. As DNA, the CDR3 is TGTGCCAGCAGCCCGGGACAGGGGAAAAACATTCAGTACTTC.

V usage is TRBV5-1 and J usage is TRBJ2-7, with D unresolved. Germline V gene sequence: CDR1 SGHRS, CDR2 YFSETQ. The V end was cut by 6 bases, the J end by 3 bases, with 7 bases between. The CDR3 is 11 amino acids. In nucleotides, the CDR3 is TGCGCCAGCACTGCTAACTACGAGCAGTACTTC. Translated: CASTANYEQYF.

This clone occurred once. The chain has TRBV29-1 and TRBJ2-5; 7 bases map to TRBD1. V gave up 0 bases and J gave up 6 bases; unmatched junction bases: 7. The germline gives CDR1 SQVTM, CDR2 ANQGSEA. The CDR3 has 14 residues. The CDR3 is CSVEDPGQLKTQYF. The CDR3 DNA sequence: TGCAGCGTTGAAGATCCGGGACAGTTGAAGACCCAGTACTTC.

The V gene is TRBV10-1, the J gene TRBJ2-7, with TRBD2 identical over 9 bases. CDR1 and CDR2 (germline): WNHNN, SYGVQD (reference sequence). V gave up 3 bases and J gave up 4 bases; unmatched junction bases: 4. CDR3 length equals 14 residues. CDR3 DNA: TGCGCCAGCAGTGAAATAGCGGGAGCGTACGAGCAGTACTTC. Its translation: CASSEIAGAYEQYF.

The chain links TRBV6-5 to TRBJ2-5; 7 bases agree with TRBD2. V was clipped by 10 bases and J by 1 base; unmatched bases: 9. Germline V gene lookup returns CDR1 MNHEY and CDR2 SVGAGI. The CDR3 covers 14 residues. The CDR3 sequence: CATLVGGAQETQYF. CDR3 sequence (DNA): TGTGCCACTTTGGTGGGAGGGGCCCAAGAGACCCAGTACTTC.

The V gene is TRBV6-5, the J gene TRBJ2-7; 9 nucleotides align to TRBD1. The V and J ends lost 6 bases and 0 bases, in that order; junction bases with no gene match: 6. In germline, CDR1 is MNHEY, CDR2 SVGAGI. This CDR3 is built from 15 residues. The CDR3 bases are TGTGCCAGCAGGGTTTCGGGACAGGGCTCCTACGAGCAGTACTTC. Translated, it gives CASRVSGQGSYEQYF.

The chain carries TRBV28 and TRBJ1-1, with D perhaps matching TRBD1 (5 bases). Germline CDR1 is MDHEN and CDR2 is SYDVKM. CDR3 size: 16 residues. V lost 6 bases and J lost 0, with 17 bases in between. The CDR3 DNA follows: TGTGCCAGCAGCTCTGCTGGGGGGGGAATGAACACTGAAGCTTTCTTT. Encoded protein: CASSSAGGGMNTEAFF.